Described below is a single TCR beta chain sequence and its context. This sample is drawn from a study of blood T cell repertoires in COVID-19. Study in general: The United States, Italy and Spain were the sources of the acute and convalescent COVID-19 samples. PBMCs, B-cell-depleted T cells, or T cells provided the cDNA or gDNA that made up the material.

J gave up 2 bases and V 2 bases, and 8 bases lay outside the gene matches. Germline V gene sequence: CDR1 SGHVS, CDR2 FNYEAQ. There are 17 residues in the CDR3. Original processing methods: Amplified reference gene primers provided the basis for estimating nucleated cell counts. The assay was immunoSEQ multiplex PCR, and TCRdb's table has in-frame clones only and misses some. The V and J calls and clone size were taken over from that table, and D and trimming were inferred from the DNA. The sample contains roughly 140,000 clones, roughly 90% of which appear only once. This receptor was taken from a man between 65 and 80 years old with acute or convalescent COVID-19. The V and J genes are TRBV7-6 and TRBJ2-3, with 9 bases identical to TRBD2. The material sequenced was peripheral blood. The chain's CDR3 is CASSLNPLAGHTDTQYF. The CDR3 bases are TGTGCCAGCAGCTTAAACCCTCTAGCGGGGCACACAGATACGCAGTATTTT.